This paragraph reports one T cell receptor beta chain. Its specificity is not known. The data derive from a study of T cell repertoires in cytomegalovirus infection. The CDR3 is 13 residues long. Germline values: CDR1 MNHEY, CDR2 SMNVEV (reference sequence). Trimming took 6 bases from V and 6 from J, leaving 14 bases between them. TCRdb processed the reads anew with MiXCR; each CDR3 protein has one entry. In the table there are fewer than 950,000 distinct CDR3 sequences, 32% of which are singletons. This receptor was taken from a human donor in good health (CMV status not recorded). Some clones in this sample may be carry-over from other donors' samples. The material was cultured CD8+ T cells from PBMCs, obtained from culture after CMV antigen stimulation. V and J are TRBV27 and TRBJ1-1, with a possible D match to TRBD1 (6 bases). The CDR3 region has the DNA TGTGCCAGCAGCTCCGGGACACCGTCTGAAGCTTTCTTT. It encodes CASSSGTPSEAFF.